The entry below gives a single T cell receptor beta chain sequence along with its context. Profiled with immunoSEQ multiplex PCR; TCRdb holds only in-frame clones, not every one. Counted here are a few hundred thousand clones, 70% to 90% occurring once; the ten biggest clones make up less than 3.5%. Stated treatment: some 20 received Ad26.COV2.S at low or high dose, single or two shots; roughly five received placebo; per-sample allocation not given. At day 63 after the first vaccine or placebo injection, samples were drawn. Built on an Ad26 vector, the vaccine expressed Wuhan-strain SARS-CoV-2 spike. Trimming cost V 5 bases and J 6 bases; bases outside gene matches: 11. Germline CDR1 reads SEHNR; CDR2 reads FQNEAQ (reference sequence). The CDR3 is made up of 15 amino acids. This record belongs to a study of Ad26.COV2.S vaccination and SARS-CoV-2 variants. Study-wide context: Intramuscularly, Ad26.COV2.S was given either once or twice, 56 days apart.

This TCR came from a person aged 18-65 years who received the Ad26.COV2.S COVID-19 vaccine or a placebo. The chain recombines TRBV7-9 with TRBJ1-1, with 8 positions matching TRBD1. The specimen was peripheral blood, collected in a trial of Ad26.COV2.S vaccine versus placebo. The CDR3 nucleotides are TGTGCCAGCAGCCCAATACCAGGGGGCATGTCTGAAGCTTTCTTT. Translation gives CASSPIPGGMSEAFF.